Below are 30 T cell receptor beta chains sequenced from a single sample in a study of cytomegalovirus exposure and HLA in healthy donors. The PCR contained 60 Vbeta and 13 Jbeta primers. Profiled with immunoSEQ multiplex PCR; TCRdb holds only in-frame clones, not every one. There are 70,000 to 100,000 clones in the sample; around 84% occur only once, and 2% to 2.5% lies in the top ten. Sequencing was performed on PBMCs. The receptors were sampled from a man aged 18 to 29 in good health and CMV-seronegative.

This chain links TRBV6-5 with TRBJ2-7, with D possibly TRBD1 on 6 matching bases. This CDR3 is 15 amino acids long. V lost 4 bases to trimming and J lost 4 bases, with 17 bases between them. Germline V gene lookup returns CDR1 MNHEY and CDR2 SVGAGI. The CDR3 loop is CASSSEGVLGYEQYF. In DNA, the CDR3 is TGTGCCAGCAGTTCCGAGGGGGTGCTAGGTTACGAGCAGTACTTC.

The chain joins TRBV19 to TRBJ1-1; TRBD1 agrees at 8 bases. The CDR3 length is 15 residues. The germline V gene encodes CDR1 LNHDA and CDR2 SQIVND (reference sequence). The trim removed 1 base at V and 10 bases at J, leaving 11 bases unmatched. The CDR3 DNA reads TGTGCCAGTAGTATAGGAGCTTTTCAGGGGGCCGGAGCTTTCTTT. Translating gives CASSIGAFQGAGAFF. Using reference TRBV19 and TRBJ1-1 for the parts outside the CDR3, the full variable domain is DGGITQSPKYLFRKEGQNVTLSCEQNLNHDAMYWYRQDPGQGLRLIYYSQIVNDFQKGDIAEGYSVSREKKESFPLTVTSAQKNPTAFYLCASSIGAFQGAGAFFGQGTRLTVV.

Details on this clone: Germline is not matched at one junction end, which may reflect a read error. CDR3 loop: CAARQRDQPQHF. Here the CDR3 DNA reads TGCGCCGCGAGGCAGAGGGATCAGCCCCAGCATTTT. The genes are TRBV6-1 and TRBJ1-5; D gene unclear. Germline V gene sequence: CDR1 MNHNS, CDR2 SASEGT. The CDR3 contains 12 residues.

The gene calls are TRBV27 and TRBJ1-2, with D unresolved. The CDR3 is made up of 14 amino acids. Trimming took 3 bases from V and 8 from J, leaving 16 bases between them. From germline, CDR1 is MNHEY and CDR2 SMNVEV (reference sequence). CDR3 DNA: TGTGCCAGCAGTTTCCAGGACTCTCGGCGGGGCTACACCTTC. It yields the protein CASSFQDSRRGYTF.

This clone was observed once. This chain uses TRBV2 with TRBJ2-3, with 7 nucleotides matching TRBD2. This CDR3 has 16 residues. Germline V gene lookup returns CDR1 SNHLY and CDR2 FYNNEI. The V segment lost 5 bases and the J segment 1 base; nucleotides outside the gene matches: 9. The CDR3 loop reads CASSSEAAGGTDTQYF. CDR3 coding DNA: TGTGCCAGCAGTTCCGAGGCGGCGGGGGGCACAGATACGCAGTATTTT.

V usage is TRBV6-1 and J usage is TRBJ1-1, with a possible D match to TRBD1 (5 bases). Trimming shortened V by 7 bases and J by 3 bases, and 18 bases separated the two germline ends. CDR1 is MNHNS and CDR2 is SASEGT in the germline V gene. There are 15 residues in the CDR3. CDR3 DNA: TGTGCCAGCACCTCTGAAGGAGGGGTGGACACTGAAGCTTTCTTT. Translating it yields CASTSEGGVDTEAFF.

The rearrangement joins TRBV9 to TRBJ1-2; D is unresolved. This CDR3 is built from 15 residues. V shed 0 bases and J shed 0 bases, with 9 bases lying between them. CDR1 SGDLS and CDR2 YYNGEE come from the germline V gene. CDR3 amino acids: CASSVGGGANYGYTF. For the CDR3, the DNA is TGTGCCAGCAGCGTAGGAGGAGGAGCTAACTATGGCTACACCTTC.

The V gene is TRBV7-9, the J gene TRBJ2-7; maybe TRBD1 (6 bases). The V end lost 5 bases, the J end lost 1 base, and 9 bases lay between the germline ends. Germline V gene lookup returns CDR1 SEHNR and CDR2 FQNEAQ (reference sequence). This CDR3 is built from 13 residues. The CDR3 is CASSPGHSYEQYF. The CDR3 DNA is TGTGCCAGCAGCCCGGGACATTCCTACGAGCAGTACTTC.

The chain has TRBV6-1 and TRBJ2-7, with 7 positions matching TRBD1. The germline CDR1 and CDR2 sequences are MNHNS and SASEGT. This CDR3 region has 14 residues. J was trimmed by 3 bases and V by 6 bases; bases with no gene match: 8. CDR3 sequence (DNA): TGTGCCAGCAGCCGTCAGGGGGTTTACTACGAGCAGTACTTC. Protein: CASSRQGVYYEQYF.

The J gene is TRBJ2-3, the V gene TRBV5-4; TRBD1 agrees at 7 bases. This CDR3 has 14 amino acids. Unmatched junction bases numbered 3, after V lost 4 bases and J lost 1 base. Germline CDR1 is SGHNT and CDR2 is YYREEE (reference sequence). CDR3 amino acids: CASSTDRGTDTQYF. DNA of the CDR3: TGTGCCAGCAGCACCGACAGGGGCACAGATACGCAGTATTTT.

This clone showed up just a few times. The chain links TRBV7-9 to TRBJ1-4, with a tentative D call TRBD1 (5 bases). The CDR3 sequence is 16 residues long. V shed 2 bases and J shed 5 bases, with 15 bases lying between them. Germline CDR1 is SEHNR and CDR2 is FQNEAQ (reference sequence). CDR3 nucleotide sequence: TGTGCCAGCAGCTTACAGGGCCTCCTCTACAATGAAAAACTGTTTTTT. This translates into CASSLQGLLYNEKLFF.

J is TRBJ1-2 and V is TRBV19, with 10 bases identical to TRBD1. The CDR3 is made up of 16 amino acids. V shed 3 bases and J 0 bases; nucleotides not matched to a gene: 4. Germline CDR1 and CDR2: LNHDA and SQIVND (reference sequence). The CDR3 reads CASSIDRGLPNYGYTF. The CDR3 DNA sequence: TGTGCCAGTAGTATTGACAGGGGGCTGCCTAACTATGGCTACACCTTC.

The chain joins TRBV10-3 to TRBJ2-3; TRBD1 might be the D (7 bases). This CDR3 contains 14 residues. V shed 8 bases and J shed 3 bases, with 15 bases lying between them. Germline V gene sequence: CDR1 ENHRY, CDR2 SYGVKD. CDR3 nucleotide sequence: TGTGCCATCCGACCAGGGGGGAGGACAGATACGCAGTATTTT. Protein product: CAIRPGGRTDTQYF.

This clone came up once. The chain joins TRBV7-9 to TRBJ2-3; D remains ambiguous. Germline lookup yields CDR1 SEHNR and CDR2 FQNEAQ (reference sequence). The ends were cut back, 3 bases at V and 7 bases at J, with 14 bases in the middle. The CDR3 sequence is 14 residues long. CDR3: CASSFPLRHHTQYF. The CDR3 DNA sequence: TGTGCCAGCAGCTTCCCTCTGAGGCATCATACGCAGTATTTT.

This chain uses TRBV7-2 with TRBJ1-5, with D perhaps matching TRBD1 (5 bases). The germline V gene has CDR1 SGHTA and CDR2 FQGNSA. Trimming shortened V by 0 bases and J by 13 bases, and 13 bases separated the two germline ends. This CDR3 comprises 13 residues. CDR3 in amino acids: CASSLAGQRPQHF. CDR3 nucleotide sequence: TGTGCCAGCAGCTTAGCGGGGCAGCGCCCGCAGCATTTT.

V gene TRBV7-8 combines with J gene TRBJ2-1; 9 bases are shared with TRBD2. Germline assignment: CDR1 SGHVS and CDR2 FQNEAQ. The junction had 17 bases not matched to a gene; V was cut back by 5 bases and J by 12 bases. This CDR3 is built from 16 residues. For the CDR3, the DNA is TGTGCCAGCAGCCTAGAGGGCCTCGTAGCGGGGGTTTTGCAGTTCTTC. As protein: CASSLEGLVAGVLQFF. Drawing the rest from reference TRBV7-8 and TRBJ2-1, the complete variable domain is GAGVSQSPRYKVAKRGQDVALRCDPISGHVSLFWYQQALGQGPEFLTYFQNEAQLDKSGLPSDRFFAERPEGSVSTLKIQRTQQEDSAVYLCASSLEGLVAGVLQFFGPGTRLTVL.

The chain employs TRBV11-2 and TRBJ2-5; D is unresolved. The J call may be mistaken, given a closer DNA end match to TRBJ2-7. Per germline, CDR1 SGHAT and CDR2 FQNNGV. This CDR3 is 13 amino acids long. For the CDR3, the DNA is TGTGCCAGCAGCTTAGACGTACCGAACGAGCAGTACTTC. Protein product: CASSLDVPNEQYF.

The rearrangement joins TRBV27 to TRBJ2-7; TRBD2 matches 7 bases. Germline CDR1 and CDR2: MNHEY and SMNVEV (reference sequence). Unmatched junction bases numbered 12, after V lost 8 bases and J lost 5 bases. The CDR3 runs to 14 residues. The CDR3 is CASQSSAGHDEQYF. The CDR3 DNA reads TGTGCCAGCCAATCATCAGCGGGGCACGACGAGCAGTACTTC.

Notes on this clone: The junction does not match germline at one end; this may be a read error. This chain links TRBV7-9 with TRBJ2-4, with TRBD1 matching over 8 bases. CDR3 size: 12 residues. Germline-derived CDR1 and CDR2 are SEHNR and FQNEAQ (reference sequence). In nucleotides, the CDR3 is TGTGCCAGCAGCTTAGGGACAGGGAGAGTAGGCTTC. Its translation: CASSLGTGRVGF.

The chain has TRBV5-1 and TRBJ2-3; TRBD2 might be the D (6 bases). Germline V gene data show CDR1 as SGHRS and CDR2 as YFSETQ. Trimming removed 0 bases at V and 1 base at J, with 12 bases between. This CDR3 contains 16 residues. The CDR3 protein is CASSLGSAGRTDTQYF. As DNA, the CDR3 is TGCGCCAGCAGCTTGGGTAGCGCGGGGCGCACAGATACGCAGTATTTT. Supplemented by reference TRBV5-1 and TRBJ2-3, the full variable domain reads KAGVTQTPRYLIKTRGQQVTLSCSPISGHRSVSWYQQTPGQGLQFLFEYFSETQRNKGNFPGRFSGRQFSNSRSEMNVSTLELGDSALYLCASSLGSAGRTDTQYFGPGTRLTVL.

The chain couples TRBV5-1 to TRBJ1-6; D remains unclear. V was cut by 0 bases and J by 9 bases, with 19 bases left in between. The CDR3 runs 17 residues. Germline CDR1 and CDR2: SGHRS and YFSETQ. The CDR3 sequence is CASSLARSLLWPSPLHF. Written as DNA, the CDR3 is TGCGCCAGCAGCTTGGCTAGGAGTCTACTCTGGCCTTCACCCCTCCACTTT.

This clone has only a few counts. This chain links TRBV4-2 with TRBJ1-1; D unresolved. Trimming stripped 0 bases from V and 8 bases from J, with 16 bases between. CDR3 length: 15 residues. Germline V lookup: CDR1 LGHNA, CDR2 YNFKEQ. The CDR3 nucleotides are TGTGCCAGCAGCCAAGATTTCGGAAGCGCGGCGGAAGCTTTCTTT. It specifies CASSQDFGSAAEAFF.

This chain links TRBV7-6 with TRBJ2-2, with 12 bases aligning to TRBD1. The junction had 10 bases not matched to a gene; V was cut back by 1 base and J by 4 bases. This CDR3 region has 19 residues. Germline assignment: CDR1 SGHVS and CDR2 FNYEAQ. CDR3 sequence: CASSLEEFGTGGLTGELFF. Here the CDR3 DNA reads TGTGCCAGCAGCTTAGAGGAATTCGGGACAGGGGGCCTCACCGGGGAGCTGTTTTTT.

This CDR3 is CASTQGSAGVVYEQYF. CDR3 nucleotide sequence: TGTGCCAGCACTCAGGGCTCCGCGGGAGTTGTCTACGAGCAGTACTTC. V is TRBV11-2 and J is TRBJ2-7, with 7 bases identical to TRBD2. Germline V gene data show CDR1 as SGHAT and CDR2 as FQNNGV. CDR3 length: 16 amino acids. Germline trimming cut 7 bases from V and 3 bases from J; bases unmatched to any gene: 15. The full variable domain, rest sourced from reference TRBV11-2 and TRBJ2-7, is EAGVAQSPRYKIIEKRQSVAFWCNPISGHATLYWYQQILGQGPKLLIQFQNNGVVDDSQLPKDRFSAERLKGVDSTLKIQPAKLEDSAVYLCASTQGSAGVVYEQYFGPGTRLTVT.

This sequence joins TRBV18 and TRBJ1-3; 8 bases are shared with TRBD1. J gave up 0 bases and V 0 bases, and 7 bases lay outside the gene matches. CDR3 length: 18 residues. Germline CDR1 is KGHSH and CDR2 is LQKENI. CDR3 in DNA: TGTGCCAGCTCACCACCAGGGACAGGTCTCCTCTCTGGAAACACCATATATTTT. This encodes CASSPPGTGLLSGNTIYF. The whole variable domain, remainder taken from reference TRBV18 and TRBJ1-3, is NAGVMQNPRHLVRRRGQEARLRCSPMKGHSHVYWYRQLPEEGLKFMVYLQKENIIDESGMPKERFSAEFPKEGPSILRIQQVVRGDSAAYFCASSPPGTGLLSGNTIYFGEGSWLTVV.

This clone came up a few times. The chain joins TRBV5-1 to TRBJ1-1; D gene uncertain. V was trimmed by 0 bases and J by 1 base, leaving 7 bases between them. The length of the CDR3 is 14 residues. Germline CDR1 SGHRS, CDR2 YFSETQ. CDR3: CASSLDTPNTEAFF. In nucleotides, the CDR3 is TGCGCCAGCAGCTTGGACACCCCGAACACTGAAGCTTTCTTT.

CDR3 in amino acids: CASSQDFNSGTEAFF. The DNA of the CDR3 is TGTGCCAGCAGCCAAGATTTTAACAGTGGCACTGAAGCTTTCTTT. This chain links TRBV4-2 with TRBJ1-1; D remains unclear. Between the trimmed V and J ends, which lost 0 bases and 4 bases, there was a span of 12 bases. This CDR3 has 15 amino acids. In germline, CDR1 is LGHNA, CDR2 YNFKEQ.

The rearrangement links TRBV20-1 to TRBJ1-2; a weak D match, TRBD1 (6 bases). Germline V gene lookup returns CDR1 DFQATT and CDR2 SNEGSKA (reference sequence). V was pared by 6 bases and J by 7 bases, with 12 bases between. The CDR3 spans 11 residues. The CDR3 bases are TGCAGTGCGCACCCAGGGGCTGGCTACACCTTC. Amino acid sequence: CSAHPGAGYTF.

This clone was seen only once. The CDR3 is CAVGGEQFF. The CDR3 nucleotides are TGTGCAGTAGGGGGTGAGCAGTTCTTC. The chain uses TRBV19 and TRBJ2-1; maybe TRBD1 (6 bases). This CDR3 region has 9 residues. CDR1 is LNHDA and CDR2 is SQIVND in the germline V gene (reference sequence).

The chain joins TRBV5-1 to TRBJ2-3, with 8 positions matching TRBD2. CDR1 and CDR2 (germline): SGHRS, YFSETQ. V dropped 4 bases and J dropped 4; count of bases not matched to a gene: 5. The CDR3 spans 14 residues. CDR3 nucleotide sequence: TGCGCCAGCAGCCCGGGGGGGCCCGCAGATACGCAGTATTTT. It codes for CASSPGGPADTQYF.